Shown below are 30 T cell receptor beta chains from a single sample sequenced in a study of CD4 T cells in relation to SARS-CoV-2 and coronaviruses. Assay: immunoSEQ multiplex PCR; the TCRdb copy retains only in-frame clones and omits some. Of some 16,000 clones listed, over 80% are singletons. Before the COVID-19 pandemic, during about 2010-2018, CD4+ T cells were taken from unexposed donors. After more than eight days of culture, CD4+ T cells were isolated. These receptors are not linked to any known antigen. The sequenced sample was CD4+ T cells from PBMCs, cultured in vitro. Source of these receptors: a human donor in good health.

The chain couples TRBV12-3 or TRBV12-4 to TRBJ2-7, with a weak D call TRBD2 (6 bases). The CDR3 extends over 13 amino acids. The ends were cut back, 6 bases at V and 6 bases at J, with 15 bases in the middle. The CDR3 DNA reads TGTGCCAGCAGCCGCGGGACCCCTTTCGAGCAGTACTTC. Translated: CASSRGTPFEQYF.

V usage is TRBV11-2 and J usage is TRBJ2-3; D possibly corresponds to TRBD1 (6 bases). The CDR3 consists of 16 residues. Germline V CDR1 and CDR2: SGHAT, FQNNGV. V lost 5 bases to trimming and J lost 6 bases, with 21 bases between them. The CDR3 DNA sequence: TGTGCCAGCAGCAAGGGGGTAGCGAGTGGCGCGGATACGCAGTATTTT. Its protein product is CASSKGVASGADTQYF. Combining the CDR3 with reference TRBV11-2 and TRBJ2-3 gives the whole variable domain EAGVAQSPRYKIIEKRQSVAFWCNPISGHATLYWYQQILGQGPKLLIQFQNNGVVDDSQLPKDRFSAERLKGVDSTLKIQPAKLEDSAVYLCASSKGVASGADTQYFGPGTRLTVL.

V gene TRBV25-1 combines with J gene TRBJ2-7, with D possibly being TRBD2 (6 bases). The CDR3 length is 17 residues. The germline V and J ends were trimmed by 2 bases and 0 bases, with 17 bases remaining between them. Germline V lookup: CDR1 MGHDK, CDR2 SYGVNS. This chain's CDR3 is CASSEGGEAGPSYEQYF. CDR3 coding DNA: TGTGCCAGCAGTGAAGGGGGTGAAGCGGGTCCCTCCTACGAGCAGTACTTC.

This chain joins TRBV5-6 and TRBJ1-2; TRBD1 is a possible D gene (5 bases). Germline V gene data show CDR1 as SGHDT and CDR2 as YYEEEE. The V end was cut by 6 bases, the J end by 4 bases, with 10 bases between. The CDR3 covers 12 residues. The CDR3 loop is CASKAGTYGYTF. The CDR3 coding sequence is TGTGCCAGCAAGGCCGGGACCTATGGCTACACCTTC. Complete variable domain (other parts from reference TRBV5-6 and TRBJ1-2): DAGVTQSPTHLIKTRGQQVTLRCSPKSGHDTVSWYQQALGQGPQFIFQYYEEEERQRGNFPDRFSGHQFPNYSSELNVNALLLGDSALYLCASKAGTYGYTFGSGTRLTVV.

The genes are TRBV7-2 and TRBJ2-6; D gene uncertain. CDR1 and CDR2 (germline): SGHTA, FQGNSA. The CDR3 loop spans 13 amino acids. V was shortened by 3 bases and J by 4 bases, with 4 bases between the two germline ends. Here the CDR3 DNA reads TGTGCCAGCAGCTTTGGGGGGGCCAACGTCCTGACTTTC. Encoded protein: CASSFGGANVLTF.

The CDR3 here is CATSDFGGRGLYNEQFF. The CDR3 region has the DNA TGTGCCACCAGTGATTTCGGCGGGAGGGGGCTCTACAATGAGCAGTTCTTC. V and J are TRBV24-1 and TRBJ2-1, with 9 bases fitting TRBD2. CDR3 size: 17 residues. Per germline, CDR1 KGHDR and CDR2 SFDVKD. J gave up 3 bases and V 1 base, and 6 bases lay outside the gene matches.

The rearrangement links TRBV5-4 to TRBJ2-2; D is unresolved. This CDR3 spans 16 amino acids. Germline V lookup: CDR1 SGHNT, CDR2 YYREEE (reference sequence). Trimming removed 2 bases at V and 0 bases at J, with 11 bases between. CDR3 residues: CASSFYRGANTGELFF. CDR3 sequence (DNA): TGTGCCAGCAGCTTTTATCGTGGGGCGAACACCGGGGAGCTGTTTTTT.

V usage is TRBV11-2 and J usage is TRBJ1-5; no clear D gene. Germline-derived CDR1 and CDR2 are SGHAT and FQNNGV. CDR3 length: 13 amino acids. V lost 5 bases and J lost 4, with 9 bases in between. Here the CDR3 reads CASSISWNQPQHF. The CDR3 DNA is TGTGCCAGCAGCATCAGTTGGAATCAGCCCCAGCATTTT.

This clone was counted a single time. The CDR3 coding sequence is TGTGCCAGCAGCCCTTCGGACAGCGGAGGGTTCTATGGCTACACCTTC. This translates into CASSPSDSGGFYGYTF. The rearrangement links TRBV3-1 (or the pseudogene TRBV3-2) to TRBJ1-2; the D gene is possibly TRBD1 (6 bases). Trimming took off 4 bases at V and 4 bases at J, with 19 bases between the two ends. The germline CDR1 and CDR2 sequences are LGHDT and YNNKEL (reference sequence). The CDR3 runs 16 residues.

V gene TRBV11-2 combines with J gene TRBJ2-7; D is uncertain. CDR3 length equals 14 residues. Germline assignment: CDR1 SGHAT and CDR2 FQNNGV. The V gene lost 0 bases and the J gene lost 0 bases, with 6 bases spanning the gap. The CDR3 sequence: CASSLDGASYEQYF. The CDR3, as DNA: TGTGCCAGCAGCTTAGATGGTGCCTCCTACGAGCAGTACTTC.

The CDR3 sequence is CASSSVWGVSNDEKLFF. CDR3 coding DNA: TGTGCCAGCAGTTCCGTTTGGGGAGTGAGTAATGATGAAAAACTGTTTTTT. The chain joins TRBV28 to TRBJ1-4; no clear D gene. Trimming left V 4 bases short and J 6 bases short, with 21 bases between. Per the germline V gene, CDR1 is MDHEN and CDR2 is SYDVKM. The CDR3 is 17 amino acids. Based on the CDR3 plus reference TRBV28 and TRBJ1-4, the full variable domain is DVKVTQSSRYLVKRTGEKVFLECVQDMDHENMFWYRQDPGLGLRLIYFSYDVKMKEKGDIPEGYSVSREKKERFSLILESASTNQTSMYLCASSSVWGVSNDEKLFFGSGTQLSVL.

The J gene is TRBJ2-5, the V gene TRBV5-4, with a weak D call TRBD2 (6 bases). There are 15 residues in the CDR3. CDR1 is SGHNT and CDR2 is YYREEE in the germline V gene (reference sequence). Trimming took 4 bases from V and 1 from J, leaving 14 bases between them. In DNA form, the CDR3 reads TGTGCCAGCAGCGCCGGGGGTAGCAGCCAAGAGACCCAGTACTTC. Protein sequence: CASSAGGSSQETQYF.

In this sample, this clone turned up a few times. V gene TRBV3-1 (or the pseudogene TRBV3-2) combines with J gene TRBJ2-7; 13 bases are shared with TRBD2. The V and J ends lost 4 bases and 6 bases, in that order; junction bases with no gene match: 6. The CDR3 is 15 residues long. Per germline, CDR1 LGHDT and CDR2 YNNKEL (reference sequence). CDR3 amino acids: CASSRTSGSTAEQYF. The DNA for the CDR3 is TGTGCCAGCAGCCGGACTAGCGGGAGTACGGCCGAGCAGTACTTC.

This clone was seen a single time. This chain uses TRBV7-3 with TRBJ2-7, with D unresolved. V lost 1 base, J lost 6 bases, and 10 bases lay in between. This CDR3 has 13 residues. From germline, CDR1 is SGHTA and CDR2 FQGTGA. The chain's CDR3 is CASSLISGSEQYF. As DNA, the CDR3 is TGTGCCAGCAGCTTAATATCAGGAAGCGAGCAGTACTTC.

V and J are TRBV27 and TRBJ2-7, with D possibly matching TRBD1 (6 bases). The germline V gene has CDR1 MNHEY and CDR2 SMNVEV (reference sequence). There are 16 residues in the CDR3. V was cut by 1 base and J by 0 bases, with 13 bases left in between. The CDR3 DNA reads TGTGCCAGCAGTTTATACAGGGACCTGAGCTCCTACGAGCAGTACTTC. Translated: CASSLYRDLSSYEQYF.

This clone has a handful of counts. The rearrangement joins TRBV5-1 to TRBJ1-1; the match to TRBD1 covers 7 bases. The V and J ends lost 0 bases and 3 bases, in that order; junction bases with no gene match: 8. Germline CDR1 reads SGHRS; CDR2 reads YFSETQ. The CDR3 has 16 residues. CDR3 protein: CASSLGRDRAYTEAFF. DNA of the CDR3: TGCGCCAGCAGCTTGGGGAGAGACAGGGCCTACACTGAAGCTTTCTTT. The variable domain in full, with the rest retrieved from reference TRBV5-1 and TRBJ1-1, is KAGVTQTPRYLIKTRGQQVTLSCSPISGHRSVSWYQQTPGQGLQFLFEYFSETQRNKGNFPGRFSGRQFSNSRSEMNVSTLELGDSALYLCASSLGRDRAYTEAFFGQGTRLTVV.

The gene calls are TRBV5-6 and TRBJ1-6; perhaps TRBD1 as D (5 bases). Trimming shortened V by 2 bases and J by 7 bases, and 16 bases separated the two germline ends. Looked up from germline, CDR1 is SGHDT and CDR2 is YYEEEE. The CDR3 loop spans 16 amino acids. The chain's CDR3 is CASSLIAGQVNSPLHF. The CDR3 nucleotides read TGTGCCAGCAGCTTAATTGCAGGGCAGGTCAATTCACCCCTCCACTTT.

The DNA of the CDR3 is TGTGCCAGCAGTTTATCCGGGACAGGGCCCGAAAAACTGTTTTTT. It codes for CASSLSGTGPEKLFF. V is TRBV28 and J is TRBJ1-4, with TRBD1 matching 9 bases. The CDR3 spans 15 residues. Germline CDR1 MDHEN, CDR2 SYDVKM. After removal of 1 base from V and 8 bases from J, the junction contained 5 bases not matched to a gene.

V and J are TRBV2 and TRBJ1-2; D is unclear. Germline loops: CDR1 SNHLY, CDR2 FYNNEI. V dropped 4 bases and J dropped 7 bases, with 13 bases sitting between them. The CDR3 runs to 13 residues. The CDR3 coding sequence is TGTGCCAGCAGTGTGGACTCTCGGCGTGGCTACACCTTC. This gives the protein CASSVDSRRGYTF.

This sequence joins TRBV6-4 and TRBJ2-6; no clear D gene. V shed 2 bases and J shed 0 bases, with 2 bases lying between them. The length of the CDR3 is 14 residues. Germline V gene data show CDR1 as MRHNA and CDR2 as SNTAGT. The CDR3 DNA follows: TGTGCCAGCAGTGACGGCTCTGGGGCCAACGTCCTGACTTTC. Its translation: CASSDGSGANVLTF.

This chain links TRBV5-5 with TRBJ1-1; 7 bases match TRBD1. This CDR3 comprises 16 residues. Trimming cost V 5 bases and J 1 base; bases outside gene matches: 11. From germline, CDR1 is SGHKS and CDR2 YYEKEE (reference sequence). The CDR3 nucleotides are TGTGCCAGCAGGACGAGACAGGGCCCGAAGAACACTGAAGCTTTCTTT. Translation: CASRTRQGPKNTEAFF.

The rearrangement links TRBV2 to TRBJ2-7, with 9 bases that match TRBD1. The CDR3 contains 14 residues. Germline V gives CDR1 SNHLY, CDR2 FYNNEI. Germline trimming cut 7 bases from V and 0 bases from J; bases unmatched to any gene: 4. As DNA, the CDR3 is TGTGCCAGCACCCCGGGACAGGGCTCCTACGAGCAGTACTTC. As protein: CASTPGQGSYEQYF.

This clone was seen a single time. The rearrangement uses TRBV3-1 (or the pseudogene TRBV3-2) and TRBJ2-2; 9 bases map to TRBD2. V lost 4 bases, J lost 1 base, and 16 bases stayed unmatched. The germline CDR1 and CDR2 sequences are LGHDT and YNNKEL (reference sequence). The CDR3 is 20 amino acids. The CDR3 loop reads CASSRNRRETSGLNTGELFF. The CDR3, as DNA: TGTGCCAGCAGCCGCAACCGGAGGGAGACTAGCGGTTTGAACACCGGGGAGCTGTTTTTT.

This clone was seen only a few times. The V and J genes are TRBV7-9 and TRBJ2-7, with TRBD2 as a possible D gene (5 bases). Germline V gives CDR1 SEHNR, CDR2 FQNEAQ (reference sequence). This CDR3 comprises 12 residues. Trimming took off 3 bases at V and 4 bases at J, with 7 bases between the two ends. The DNA of the CDR3 is TGTGCCAGCAGCTTTCGGGGTTACGAGCAGTACTTC. Translated, it gives CASSFRGYEQYF.

The chain recombines TRBV15 with TRBJ1-5, with a possible D match to TRBD1 (5 bases). Germline V lookup: CDR1 LNHNV, CDR2 YYDKDF (reference sequence). The CDR3 has 15 residues. The V gene lost 0 bases and the J gene lost 10 bases, with 16 bases spanning the gap. CDR3 sequence reads: CATSREGTPPRPQHF. DNA for the CDR3: TGTGCCACCAGCAGAGAGGGGACCCCGCCGCGACCCCAGCATTTT.

The chain uses TRBV19 and TRBJ1-5; 7 bases fit TRBD1. CDR1 is LNHDA and CDR2 is SQIVND in the germline V gene (reference sequence). The V gene end was trimmed by 3 bases and the J gene end by 2 bases; junction bases not matched to a gene: 7. The CDR3 is 16 residues long. The CDR3 nucleotides are TGTGCCAGTAGTATCTATAGGGGGACAGGCAATCAGCCCCAGCATTTT. Translated, it gives CASSIYRGTGNQPQHF.

The J gene is TRBJ1-4, the V gene TRBV14; D remains unclear. Germline-derived CDR1 and CDR2 are SGHDN and FVKESK. V lost 4 bases and J 0 bases, leaving 9 bases between the germline ends. The CDR3 loop spans 15 amino acids. CDR3 loop: CASSRLFATNEKLFF. The CDR3 nucleotides are TGTGCCAGCAGCCGACTGTTCGCAACTAATGAAAAACTGTTTTTT. Together with reference TRBV14 and TRBJ1-4, the CDR3 gives the full variable domain: EAGVTQFPSHSVIEKGQTVTLRCDPISGHDNLYWYRRVMGKEIKFLLHFVKESKQDESGMPNNRFLAERTGGTYSTLKVQPAELEDSGVYFCASSRLFATNEKLFFGSGTQLSVL.

The genes are TRBV28 and TRBJ1-5; TRBD1 is a possible D gene (5 bases). Germline CDR1 is MDHEN and CDR2 is SYDVKM. The CDR3 runs 14 residues. Trimming took 11 bases from V and 0 from J, leaving 14 bases between them. CDR3 amino acids: CALSGDVSNQPQHF. The CDR3 nucleotides are TGTGCCCTCAGCGGGGACGTTAGCAATCAGCCCCAGCATTTT.

This sequence joins TRBV5-1 and TRBJ2-1; TRBD2 matches at 13 bases. The V gene end was trimmed by 0 bases and the J gene end by 6 bases; junction bases not matched to a gene: 3. The germline gives CDR1 SGHRS, CDR2 YFSETQ. This CDR3 is built from 16 residues. CDR3: CASSLGLAGGSNEQFF. In nucleotides, the CDR3 is TGCGCCAGCAGCTTGGGACTAGCGGGAGGAAGCAATGAGCAGTTCTTC. Supplemented by reference TRBV5-1 and TRBJ2-1, the full variable domain reads KAGVTQTPRYLIKTRGQQVTLSCSPISGHRSVSWYQQTPGQGLQFLFEYFSETQRNKGNFPGRFSGRQFSNSRSEMNVSTLELGDSALYLCASSLGLAGGSNEQFFGPGTRLTVL.

The rearrangement links TRBV19 to TRBJ1-5, with TRBD1 as a possible D gene (5 bases). The germline CDR1 and CDR2 sequences are LNHDA and SQIVND (reference sequence). V lost 3 bases and J 7 bases, leaving 13 bases between the germline ends. The CDR3 contains 14 residues. Here the CDR3 DNA reads TGTGCCAGTAGTATCACAGGCCGAGGGCAGCCCCAGCATTTT. Its protein product is CASSITGRGQPQHF.